The 11 T cell receptor beta chains given below trace back to one sample, sequenced in a study of esophageal squamous cell carcinoma tumors. Amplification combined a P20EA primer and a TCR alpha or TCR beta constant-region primer, then a nested second PCR used CA2 or CB2. A polyT18-containing BSL-18E primer started reverse transcription before unbiased adaptor ligation RT-PCR amplified the TCR genes. TCRdb passed the 5' RACE reads through MiXCR, listing each CDR3 protein once. The data hold a few thousand distinct CDR3 sequences, with 22% observed a single time. The sample consisted of tumor tissue. Receptors were obtained from a man aged 45-85 years with esophageal squamous cell carcinoma.

The chain combines TRBV13 with TRBJ1-6; the D is unclear. Germline CDR1 PRHDT, CDR2 FYEKMQ (reference sequence). The CDR3 has 13 residues. Between the trimmed V and J ends, which lost 5 bases and 7 bases, there was a span of 9 bases. The CDR3 DNA reads as TGTGCCAGCAGCCAAGGAAGGAATTCACCCCTCCACTTT. Protein product: CASSQGRNSPLHF.

This clonotype counts as medium-sized. The chain joins TRBV24-1 to TRBJ2-7, with 8 positions matching TRBD1. This CDR3 region has 13 residues. Germline CDR1 is KGHDR and CDR2 is SFDVKD. V lost 5 bases, J lost 3 bases, and 2 bases stayed unmatched. The CDR3 protein is CATSGTGLYEQYF. The CDR3, as DNA: TGTGCCACCAGTGGGACAGGGCTCTACGAGCAGTACTTC.

This clonotype is categorized as medium-sized. This sequence joins TRBV7-9 and TRBJ2-1; TRBD1 might be the D (6 bases). The germline V gene encodes CDR1 SEHNR and CDR2 FQNEAQ (reference sequence). CDR3 length equals 18 residues. Trimming removed 5 bases from V and 4 bases from J, with 24 bases in between. CDR3 sequence (DNA): TGTGCCAGCAGCCACAATCCCCGGAACAGGGAAAATTACAATGAGCAGTTCTTC. It encodes CASSHNPRNRENYNEQFF.

This clonotype was detected many times. This chain uses TRBV7-2 with TRBJ2-3; D gene ambiguous. Germline V lookup: CDR1 SGHTA, CDR2 FQGNSA. This CDR3 region has 13 residues. Trimming removed 2 bases at V and 5 bases at J, with 8 bases between. The CDR3 loop is CASSLSEEDTQYF. In DNA form, the CDR3 reads TGTGCCAGCAGCTTATCCGAGGAAGATACGCAGTATTTT.

By sample share, this clonotype is medium-sized. V gene TRBV28 combines with J gene TRBJ2-7, with unresolved D. V was cut by 4 bases and J by 3 bases, with 4 bases left in between. The CDR3 is made up of 11 amino acids. CDR1 is MDHEN and CDR2 is SYDVKM in the germline V gene. The CDR3 bases are TGTGCCAGCAGTTACAGCTACGAGCAGTACTTC. Its protein is CASSYSYEQYF.

This clonotype was seen ten or more times. The gene calls are TRBV19 and TRBJ2-7; 8 nucleotides line up with TRBD2. The germline gives CDR1 LNHDA, CDR2 SQIVND (reference sequence). The CDR3 runs 16 residues. Trimming at V came to 8 bases and at J to 0 bases, leaving 12 bases not matched to a gene. The CDR3 DNA is TGTGCCAGTCAGGAACGGGGGGGACCTACCTCCTACGAGCAGTACTTC. The encoded protein is CASQERGGPTSYEQYF.

This clonotype is medium-sized within its sample. The chain combines TRBV6-6 with TRBJ2-7, with a tentative D call TRBD1 (5 bases). Germline V gives CDR1 MNHNY, CDR2 SVGAGI (reference sequence). CDR3 size: 14 residues. Trimming took off 0 bases at V and 0 bases at J, with 6 bases between the two ends. CDR3 sequence: CASSYSGVSYEQYF. For the CDR3, the DNA is TGTGCCAGCAGTTACTCAGGGGTCTCCTACGAGCAGTACTTC.

The gene calls are TRBV20-1 and TRBJ1-5; D unclear. The V end was cut by 6 bases, the J end by 5 bases, with 11 bases between. Germline CDR1 reads DFQATT; CDR2 reads SNEGSKA (reference sequence). CDR3 length: 12 residues. This CDR3 is CSALGLYQPQHF. The DNA of the CDR3 is TGCAGTGCCCTCGGACTCTATCAGCCCCAGCATTTT.

This clonotype was seen repeatedly, ten times or more. The chain is built from TRBV5-1 and TRBJ2-5; perhaps TRBD1 as D (5 bases). Between the trimmed V and J ends, which lost 3 bases and 4 bases, there was a span of 7 bases. The CDR3 has 12 amino acids. CDR1 is SGHRS and CDR2 is YFSETQ in the germline V gene. CDR3 sequence reads: CASSWGGETQYF. The CDR3 region has the DNA TGCGCCAGCAGCTGGGGCGGAGAGACCCAGTACTTC.

The sample holds many counts of this clonotype. CDR3 bases: TGTGCCAGCAGTTTAGGTCGGGGGGCGATCTATCAGCCCCAGCATTTT. It specifies CASSLGRGAIYQPQHF. This chain joins TRBV28 and TRBJ1-5; a weak D match, TRBD1 (6 bases). The V gene lost 2 bases and the J gene lost 5 bases, with 16 bases spanning the gap. Germline lookup yields CDR1 MDHEN and CDR2 SYDVKM. The length of the CDR3 is 16 residues.

This clonotype was picked up a small number of times. The J gene is TRBJ2-7, the V gene TRBV11-2; D might be TRBD1 (6 bases). CDR1 and CDR2 (germline): SGHAT, FQNNGV. This CDR3 is built from 19 residues. V lost 4 bases and J lost 6, with 31 bases in between. This chain's CDR3 is CASSSPAAGAVGPSREQYF. CDR3 nucleotide sequence: TGTGCCAGCAGCTCGCCTGCGGCAGGGGCCGTTGGTCCTTCGCGCGAGCAGTACTTC.